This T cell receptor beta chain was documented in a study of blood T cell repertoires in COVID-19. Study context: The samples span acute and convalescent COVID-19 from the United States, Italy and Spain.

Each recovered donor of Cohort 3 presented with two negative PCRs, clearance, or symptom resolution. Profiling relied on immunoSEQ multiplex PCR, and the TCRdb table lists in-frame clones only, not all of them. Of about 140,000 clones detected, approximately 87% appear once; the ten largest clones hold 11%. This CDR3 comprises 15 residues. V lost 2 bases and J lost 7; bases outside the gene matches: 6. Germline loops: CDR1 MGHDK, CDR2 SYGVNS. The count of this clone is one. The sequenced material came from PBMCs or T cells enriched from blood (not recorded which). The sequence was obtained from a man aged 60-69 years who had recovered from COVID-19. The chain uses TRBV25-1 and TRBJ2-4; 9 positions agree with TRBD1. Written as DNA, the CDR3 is TGTGCCAGCAGTGAAGCGGGACAGGGTAGGAACATTCAGTACTTC. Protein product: CASSEAGQGRNIQYF.